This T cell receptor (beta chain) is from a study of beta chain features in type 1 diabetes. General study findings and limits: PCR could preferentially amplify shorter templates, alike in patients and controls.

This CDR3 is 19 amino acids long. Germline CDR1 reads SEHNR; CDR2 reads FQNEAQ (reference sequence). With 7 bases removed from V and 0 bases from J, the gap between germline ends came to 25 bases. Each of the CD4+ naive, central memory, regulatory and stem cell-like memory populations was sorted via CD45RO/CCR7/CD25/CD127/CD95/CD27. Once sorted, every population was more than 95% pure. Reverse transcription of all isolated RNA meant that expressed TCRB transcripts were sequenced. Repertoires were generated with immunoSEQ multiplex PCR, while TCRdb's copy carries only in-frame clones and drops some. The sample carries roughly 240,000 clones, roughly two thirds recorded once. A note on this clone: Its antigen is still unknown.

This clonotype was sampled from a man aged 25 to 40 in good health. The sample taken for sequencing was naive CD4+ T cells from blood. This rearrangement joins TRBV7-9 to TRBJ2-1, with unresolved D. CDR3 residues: CASTPRLGPTLSSYNEQFF. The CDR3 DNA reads TGTGCCAGCACCCCCCGGCTAGGGCCTACTCTTTCCTCCTACAATGAGCAGTTCTTC. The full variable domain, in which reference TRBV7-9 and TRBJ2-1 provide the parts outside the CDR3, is DTGVSQNPRHKITKRGQNVTFRCDPISEHNRLYWYRQTLGQGPEFLTYFQNEAQLEKSRLLSDRFSAERPKGSFSTLEIQRTEQGDSAMYLCASTPRLGPTLSSYNEQFFGPGTRLTVL.